This is a list of T cell receptor beta chains from one sample in a study of T-cell reconstitution after alpha-beta-depleted transplantation in children. TCRdb reanalysed the PCR reads using MiXCR and keeps one entry per CDR3 protein. Of about 690,000 distinct CDR3 sequences listed, roughly 15% were seen once; the top ten hold approximately 1%. This sample comprised PBMCs from the stem cell graft donor, obtained from the stem cell graft. These receptors originate from a human donor who donated a stem cell graft to a child with acute myeloid leukemia. Both conserved end residues are trimmed from each CDR3. Some rows mark clone size as missing; the rest say once, few, many or name a class of expanded clone.

J gene	clone size	V gene	CDR3 protein
TRBJ2-1	few	TRBV24-1	ATSDPPTGTSSSNSGNEQF
TRBJ2-1	many	TRBV20-1	SASLAASYNEQF
TRBJ2-4	few	TRBV11-2	ASSFYRDKGRAKNIQY
TRBJ2-1	many	TRBV12-3/TRBV12-4	ASSLLKGARNNEQF
TRBJ2-7	many	TRBV20-1	SAGQGDHEQY
TRBJ1-1	.	TRBV20-1	SASYLNTEAF
TRBJ1-2	many	TRBV20-1	SAQDWEDGYT
TRBJ2-2	.	TRBV12-3/TRBV12-4	ASNLPGLAGTGELF
TRBJ2-1	many	TRBV6-4	ASSRTSGNEQF
TRBJ2-1	many	TRBV12-3/TRBV12-4	ASSPQGLPYNEQF
TRBJ2-1	many	TRBV20-1	SANPGADNEQF
TRBJ1-4	many	TRBV20-1	SAQEAATNEKLF
TRBJ2-2	many	TRBV29-1	SVVVSGELF
TRBJ2-6	many	TRBV20-1	SAVKSAGQVSGANVLT
TRBJ1-1	few	TRBV7-9	ASSYGQGSTEAF
TRBJ1-2	.	TRBV25-1	ASSERGLGYGYT
TRBJ2-2	many	TRBV12-3/TRBV12-4	ASSLAEKNTGELF
TRBJ1-5	few	TRBV12-3/TRBV12-4	ASSIQVLRAQH
TRBJ2-5	.	TRBV5-1	ASSPNQGLRETQY
TRBJ1-3	many	TRBV20-1	SAEPGQGNTIY
TRBJ1-1	many	TRBV20-1	SAREAGTGIDEAF
TRBJ2-2	.	TRBV12-3/TRBV12-4	ASTEGAPGELF
TRBJ1-5	many	TRBV7-9	ASSPGTGNQPQH
TRBJ2-1	many	TRBV11-2	ASSLRLAGASSRNEQF
TRBJ2-2	few	TRBV29-1	SVAGTGELF
TRBJ2-5	few	TRBV25-1	ASSEPTGVETQY
TRBJ2-1	.	TRBV7-9	AICLGQGGTPSYNEQF
TRBJ1-5	.	TRBV5-6	ASSLGWGLDQPQH
TRBJ2-1	few	TRBV7-2	ASSLSGASSYNEQF
TRBJ2-1	many	TRBV20-1	SATTSGGGIVNNEQF
TRBJ2-2	.	TRBV4-1	ASSRAVFSNTGELF
TRBJ1-2	few	TRBV12-3/TRBV12-4	ASSPTDRFYGYT
TRBJ2-3	.	TRBV6-5	ASSHSRTSGVTDTQY
TRBJ1-6	few	TRBV6-1	ASSRQGPWSPLH
TRBJ2-1	few	TRBV5-1	ASSSGGAYDNEQF
TRBJ1-1	many	TRBV21-1	ASSQDRAMNTEAF
TRBJ2-5	few	TRBV6-2/TRBV6-3	ASVDGGKETQY
TRBJ2-7	few	TRBV7-2	ASSSSFGNEQY
TRBJ2-1	.	TRBV6-5	ASTPGTGINEQF
TRBJ2-2	.	TRBV20-1	SAPKNTGELF